This T cell receptor beta chain was recovered during a study of blood T cells in healthy people across ages. V was pared by 2 bases and J by 3 bases, with 11 bases between. The V gene's germline CDR1 is SGDLS and CDR2 YYNGEE. The CDR3 is 14 amino acids. The second PCR ran about 6 to 11 cycles with a sample-barcoded 5' primer and J-beta primers. TCRdb passed the 5' RACE reads through MiXCR, listing each CDR3 protein once. This table holds 780,000 or so distinct CDR3 sequences, just under 25% found once. This clonotype was observed a single time. These same records also appear under a second study, on T cells of mothers and their children.

The chain couples TRBV9 to TRBJ1-2; no reliable D call. Sequenced sample: blood. This TCR came from a boy aged 5-17 years in good health. CDR3 nucleotide sequence: TGTGCCAGCAGCGTCTCCGGCGGGGACTATGGCTACACCTTC. This sequence encodes CASSVSGGDYGYTF.